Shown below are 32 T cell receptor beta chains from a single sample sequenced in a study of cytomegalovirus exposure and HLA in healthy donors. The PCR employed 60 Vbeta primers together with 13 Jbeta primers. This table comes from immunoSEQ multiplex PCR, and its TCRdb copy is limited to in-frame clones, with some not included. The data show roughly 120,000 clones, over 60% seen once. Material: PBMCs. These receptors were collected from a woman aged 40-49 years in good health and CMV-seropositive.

The CDR3 DNA reads TGTGCCGGCGCCAAGGAGACAGGGGTGAATTCACCCCTCCACTTT. Residues: CAGAKETGVNSPLHF. The V gene is TRBV6-1, the J gene TRBJ1-6; TRBD1 matches 8 bases. Germline CDR1 MNHNS, CDR2 SASEGT. J lost 7 bases, V lost 11 bases, and 13 bases had no gene match. The CDR3 is 15 amino acids.

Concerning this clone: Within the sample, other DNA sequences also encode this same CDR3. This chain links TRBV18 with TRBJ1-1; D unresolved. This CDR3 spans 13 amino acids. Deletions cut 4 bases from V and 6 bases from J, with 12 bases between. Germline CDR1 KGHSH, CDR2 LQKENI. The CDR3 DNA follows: TGTGCCAGCTCACAGGGAGCAATAGCTGAAGCTTTCTTT. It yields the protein CASSQGAIAEAFF.

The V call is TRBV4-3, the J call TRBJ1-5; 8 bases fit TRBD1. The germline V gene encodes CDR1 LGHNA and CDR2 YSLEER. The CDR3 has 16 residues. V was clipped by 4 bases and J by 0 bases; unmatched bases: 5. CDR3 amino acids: CASSRGTGYSNQPQHF. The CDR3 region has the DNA TGCGCCAGCAGCCGGGGGACAGGATATAGCAATCAGCCCCAGCATTTT.

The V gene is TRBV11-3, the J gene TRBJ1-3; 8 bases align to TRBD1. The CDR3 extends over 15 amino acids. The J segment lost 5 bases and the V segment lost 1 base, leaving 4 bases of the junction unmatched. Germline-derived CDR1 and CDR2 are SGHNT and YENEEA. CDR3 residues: CASSLAGGSRNTIYF. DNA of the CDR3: TGTGCCAGCAGCTTAGCAGGGGGCTCGAGAAACACCATATATTTT.

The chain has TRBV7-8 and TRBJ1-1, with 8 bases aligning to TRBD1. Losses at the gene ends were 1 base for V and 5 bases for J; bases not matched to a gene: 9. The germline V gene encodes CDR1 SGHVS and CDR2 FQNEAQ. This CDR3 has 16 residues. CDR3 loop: CASSLGIRGQMTEAFF. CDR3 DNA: TGTGCCAGCAGCTTAGGGATCAGGGGGCAGATGACTGAAGCTTTCTTT.

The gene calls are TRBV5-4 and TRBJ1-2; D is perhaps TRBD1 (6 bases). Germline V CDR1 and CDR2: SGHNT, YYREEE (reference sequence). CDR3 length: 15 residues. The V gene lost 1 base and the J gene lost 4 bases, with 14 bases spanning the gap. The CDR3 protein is CASSLLGALGYGYTF. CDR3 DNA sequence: TGTGCCAGCAGCTTGCTGGGGGCGCTTGGCTATGGCTACACCTTC.

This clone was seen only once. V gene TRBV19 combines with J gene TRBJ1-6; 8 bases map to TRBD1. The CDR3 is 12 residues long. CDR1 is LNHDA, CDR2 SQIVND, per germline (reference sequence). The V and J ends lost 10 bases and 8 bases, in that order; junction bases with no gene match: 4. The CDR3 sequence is CATGQGYSPLHF. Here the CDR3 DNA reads TGTGCCACCGGACAGGGTTATTCACCCCTCCACTTT. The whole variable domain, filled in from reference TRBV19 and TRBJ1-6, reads DGGITQSPKYLFRKEGQNVTLSCEQNLNHDAMYWYRQDPGQGLRLIYYSQIVNDFQKGDIAEGYSVSREKKESFPLTVTSAQKNPTAFYLCATGQGYSPLHFGNGTRLTVT.

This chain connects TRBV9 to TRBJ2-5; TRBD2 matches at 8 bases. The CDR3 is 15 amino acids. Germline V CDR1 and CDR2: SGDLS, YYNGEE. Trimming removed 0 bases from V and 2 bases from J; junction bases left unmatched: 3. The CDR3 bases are TGTGCCAGCAGCGTAGCTAGCGGGTTACAAGAGACCCAGTACTTC. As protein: CASSVASGLQETQYF.

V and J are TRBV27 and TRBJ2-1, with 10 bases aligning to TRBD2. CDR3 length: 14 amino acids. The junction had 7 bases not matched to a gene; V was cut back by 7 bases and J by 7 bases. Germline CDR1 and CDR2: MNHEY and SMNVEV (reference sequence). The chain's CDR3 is CASTQRGGMNEQFF. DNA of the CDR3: TGTGCCAGCACTCAGCGGGGGGGCATGAATGAGCAGTTCTTC.

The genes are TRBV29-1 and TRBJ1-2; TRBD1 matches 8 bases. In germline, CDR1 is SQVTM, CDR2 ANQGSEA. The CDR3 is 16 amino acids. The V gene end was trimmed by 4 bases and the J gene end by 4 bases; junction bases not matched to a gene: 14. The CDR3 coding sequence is TGCAGCGTTGCGCCGCGGACAGGGAACGAGGCCTATGGCTACACCTTC. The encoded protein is CSVAPRTGNEAYGYTF.

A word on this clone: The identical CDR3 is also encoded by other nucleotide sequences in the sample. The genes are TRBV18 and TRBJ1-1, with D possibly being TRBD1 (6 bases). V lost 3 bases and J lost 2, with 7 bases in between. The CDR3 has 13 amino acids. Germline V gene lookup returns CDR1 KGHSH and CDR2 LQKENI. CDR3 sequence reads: CASSPTGNTEAFF. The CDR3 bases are TGTGCCAGCTCACCGACAGGAAACACTGAAGCTTTCTTT.

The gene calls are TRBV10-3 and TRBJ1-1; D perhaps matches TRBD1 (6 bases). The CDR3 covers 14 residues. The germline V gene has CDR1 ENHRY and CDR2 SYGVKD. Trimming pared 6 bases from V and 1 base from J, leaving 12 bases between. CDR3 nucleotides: TGTGCCATCAGGGACCTGACAGGGAACACTGAAGCTTTCTTT. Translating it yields CAIRDLTGNTEAFF.

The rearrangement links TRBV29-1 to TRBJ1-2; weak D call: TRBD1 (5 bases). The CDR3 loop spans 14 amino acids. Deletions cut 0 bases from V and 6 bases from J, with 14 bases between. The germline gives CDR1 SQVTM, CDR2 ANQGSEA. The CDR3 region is CSVEEEEGIDGYTF. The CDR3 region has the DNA TGCAGCGTTGAAGAGGAGGAGGGGATCGATGGCTACACCTTC. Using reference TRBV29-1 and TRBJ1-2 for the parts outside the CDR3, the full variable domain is SAVISQKPSRDICQRGTSLTIQCQVDSQVTMMFWYRQQPGQSLTLIATANQGSEATYESGFVIDKFPISRPNLTFSTLTVSNMSPEDSSIYLCSVEEEEGIDGYTFGSGTRLTVV.

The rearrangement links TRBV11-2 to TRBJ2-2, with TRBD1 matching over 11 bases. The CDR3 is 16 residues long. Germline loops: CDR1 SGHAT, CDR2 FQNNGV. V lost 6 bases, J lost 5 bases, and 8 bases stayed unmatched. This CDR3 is CASSFPGTGGTGELFF. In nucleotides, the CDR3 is TGTGCCAGCAGTTTTCCCGGGACAGGGGGTACCGGGGAGCTGTTTTTT.

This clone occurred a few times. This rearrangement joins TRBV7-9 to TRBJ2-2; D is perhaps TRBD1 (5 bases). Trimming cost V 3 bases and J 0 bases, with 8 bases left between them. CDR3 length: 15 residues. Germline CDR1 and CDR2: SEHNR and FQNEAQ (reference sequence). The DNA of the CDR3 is TGTGCCAGCAGCTTGGGGCCCGCGAACACCGGGGAGCTGTTTTTT. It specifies CASSLGPANTGELFF.

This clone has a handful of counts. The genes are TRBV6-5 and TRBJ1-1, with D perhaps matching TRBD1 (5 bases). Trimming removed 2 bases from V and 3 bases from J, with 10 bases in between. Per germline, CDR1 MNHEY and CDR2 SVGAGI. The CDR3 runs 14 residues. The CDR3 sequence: CASSYRWGDTEAFF. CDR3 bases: TGTGCCAGCAGTTACAGATGGGGGGACACTGAAGCTTTCTTT.

The CDR3 sequence is CASSGRVTNTGELFF. CDR3 coding DNA: TGTGCCAGCAGCGGTCGGGTAACGAACACCGGGGAGCTGTTTTTT. The rearrangement links TRBV9 to TRBJ2-2, with no clear D. Germline lookup yields CDR1 SGDLS and CDR2 YYNGEE. V lost 3 bases, J lost 0 bases, and 9 bases lay in between. The CDR3 is 15 amino acids.

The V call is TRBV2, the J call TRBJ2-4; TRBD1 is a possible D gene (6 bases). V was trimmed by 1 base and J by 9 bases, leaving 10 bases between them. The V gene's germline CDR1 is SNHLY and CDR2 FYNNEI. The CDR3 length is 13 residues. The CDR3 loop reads CASSEDTRGIQYF. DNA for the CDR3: TGTGCCAGCAGTGAAGATACCAGGGGCATTCAGTACTTC.

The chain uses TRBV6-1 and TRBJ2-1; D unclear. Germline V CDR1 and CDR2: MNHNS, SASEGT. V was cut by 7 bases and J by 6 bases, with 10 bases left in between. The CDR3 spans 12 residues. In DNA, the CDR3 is TGTGCCAGCAAATTAGGCGGCAATGAGCAGTTCTTC. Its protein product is CASKLGGNEQFF.

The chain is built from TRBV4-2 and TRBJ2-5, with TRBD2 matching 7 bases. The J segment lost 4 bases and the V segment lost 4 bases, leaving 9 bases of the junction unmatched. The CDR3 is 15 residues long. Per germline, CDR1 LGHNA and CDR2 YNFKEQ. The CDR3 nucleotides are TGTGCCAGCAGCCGAGGGAGGGCAGGCCTAGAGACCCAGTACTTC. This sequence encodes CASSRGRAGLETQYF.

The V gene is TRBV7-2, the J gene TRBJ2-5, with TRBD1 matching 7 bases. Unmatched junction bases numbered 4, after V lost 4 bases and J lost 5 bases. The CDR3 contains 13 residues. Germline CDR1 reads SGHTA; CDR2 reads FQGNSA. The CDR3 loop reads CASSSTGLETQYF. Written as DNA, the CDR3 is TGTGCCAGCAGCTCGACAGGGTTGGAGACCCAGTACTTC.

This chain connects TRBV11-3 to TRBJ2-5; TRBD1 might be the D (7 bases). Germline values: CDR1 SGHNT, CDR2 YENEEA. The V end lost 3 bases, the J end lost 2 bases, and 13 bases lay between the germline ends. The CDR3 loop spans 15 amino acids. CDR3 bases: TGTGCCAGCAGCTTTTGGAGGGGGCTACAAGAGACCCAGTACTTC. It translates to CASSFWRGLQETQYF.

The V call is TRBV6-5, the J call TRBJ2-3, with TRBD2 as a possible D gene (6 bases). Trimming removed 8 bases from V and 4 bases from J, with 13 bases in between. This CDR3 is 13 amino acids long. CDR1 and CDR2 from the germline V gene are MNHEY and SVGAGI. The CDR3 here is CASHGSGADTQYF. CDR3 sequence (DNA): TGTGCCAGCCATGGATCGGGGGCAGATACGCAGTATTTT.

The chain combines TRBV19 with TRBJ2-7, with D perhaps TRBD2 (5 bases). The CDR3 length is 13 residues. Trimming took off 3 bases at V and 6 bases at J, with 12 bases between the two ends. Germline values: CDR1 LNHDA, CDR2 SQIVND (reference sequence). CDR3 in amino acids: CASSMAGYGEQYF. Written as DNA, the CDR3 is TGTGCCAGTAGTATGGCGGGTTACGGCGAGCAGTACTTC.

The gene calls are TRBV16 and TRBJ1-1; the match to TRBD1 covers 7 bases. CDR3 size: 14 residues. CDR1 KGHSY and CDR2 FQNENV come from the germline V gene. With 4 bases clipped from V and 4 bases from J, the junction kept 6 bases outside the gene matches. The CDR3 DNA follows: TGTGCCAGCAGCCCAAACCCAGGGGGCACTGAAGCTTTCTTT. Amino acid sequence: CASSPNPGGTEAFF.

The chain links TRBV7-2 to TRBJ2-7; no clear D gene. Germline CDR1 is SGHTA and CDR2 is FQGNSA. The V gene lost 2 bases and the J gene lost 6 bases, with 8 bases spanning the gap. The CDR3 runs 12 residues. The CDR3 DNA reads TGTGCCAGCAGCTTACCGACAAGCGAGCAGTACTTC. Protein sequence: CASSLPTSEQYF.

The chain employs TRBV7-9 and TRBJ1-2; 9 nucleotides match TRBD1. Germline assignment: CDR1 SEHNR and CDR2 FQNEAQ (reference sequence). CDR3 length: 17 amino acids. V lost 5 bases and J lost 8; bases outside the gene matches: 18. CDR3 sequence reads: CASSPSGTGTIRGGYTF. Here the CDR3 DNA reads TGTGCCAGCAGCCCATCCGGGACAGGGACTATACGAGGAGGCTACACCTTC.

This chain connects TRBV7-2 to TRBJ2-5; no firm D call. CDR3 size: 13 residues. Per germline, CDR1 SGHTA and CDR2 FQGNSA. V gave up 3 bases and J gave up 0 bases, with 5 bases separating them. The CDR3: CASSFPNQETQYF. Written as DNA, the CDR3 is TGTGCCAGCAGCTTCCCAAACCAAGAGACCCAGTACTTC.

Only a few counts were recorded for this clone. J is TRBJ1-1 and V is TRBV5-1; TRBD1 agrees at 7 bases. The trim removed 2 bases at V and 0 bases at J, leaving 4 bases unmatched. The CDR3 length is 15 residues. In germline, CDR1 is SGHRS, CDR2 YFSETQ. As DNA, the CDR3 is TGCGCCAGCAGCTTCCGACAGGGACTGAACACTGAAGCTTTCTTT. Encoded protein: CASSFRQGLNTEAFF.

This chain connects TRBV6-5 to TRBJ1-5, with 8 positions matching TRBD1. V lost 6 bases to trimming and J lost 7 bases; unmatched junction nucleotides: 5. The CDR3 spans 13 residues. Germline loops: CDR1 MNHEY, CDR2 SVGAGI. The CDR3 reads CASSRGRDQPQHF. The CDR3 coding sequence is TGTGCCAGCAGCAGGGGGCGCGACCAGCCCCAGCATTTT.

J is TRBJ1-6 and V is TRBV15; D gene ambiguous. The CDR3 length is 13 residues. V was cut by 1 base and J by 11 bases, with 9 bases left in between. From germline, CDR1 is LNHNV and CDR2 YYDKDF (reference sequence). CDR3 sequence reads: CATSRVPQTPLHF. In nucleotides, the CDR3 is TGTGCCACCAGCAGAGTCCCCCAAACACCCCTCCACTTT.

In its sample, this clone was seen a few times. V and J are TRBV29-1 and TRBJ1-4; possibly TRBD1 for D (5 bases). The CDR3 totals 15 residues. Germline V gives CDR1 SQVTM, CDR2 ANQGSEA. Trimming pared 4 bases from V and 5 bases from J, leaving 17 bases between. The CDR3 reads CSVVLPREGNEKLFF. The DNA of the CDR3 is TGCAGCGTTGTGCTCCCCAGGGAAGGAAATGAAAAACTGTTTTTT.